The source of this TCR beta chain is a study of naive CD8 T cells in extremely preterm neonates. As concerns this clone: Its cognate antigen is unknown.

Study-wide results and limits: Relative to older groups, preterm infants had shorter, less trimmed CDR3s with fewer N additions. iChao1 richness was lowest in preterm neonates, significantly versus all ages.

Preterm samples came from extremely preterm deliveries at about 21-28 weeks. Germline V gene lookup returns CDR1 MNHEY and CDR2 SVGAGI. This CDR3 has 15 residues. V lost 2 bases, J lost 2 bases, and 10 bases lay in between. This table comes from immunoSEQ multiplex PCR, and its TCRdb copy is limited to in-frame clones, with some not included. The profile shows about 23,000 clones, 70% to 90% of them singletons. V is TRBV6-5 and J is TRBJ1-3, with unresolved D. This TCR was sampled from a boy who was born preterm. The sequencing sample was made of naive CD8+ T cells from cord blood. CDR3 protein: CASSYEGITGNTIYF. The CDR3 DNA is TGTGCCAGCAGTTACGAAGGGATTACTGGAAACACCATATATTTT.